This T cell receptor (beta chain) was identified during a study of blood T cell repertoires in COVID-19. The repertoire was sequenced with immunoSEQ multiplex PCR; TCRdb's copy has only in-frame clones and lacks some. The profile shows about 60,000 clones, about 80% of them singletons. The CDR3 loop spans 15 amino acids. Germline CDR1 reads KGHDR; CDR2 reads SFDVKD. The V gene end was trimmed by 4 bases and the J gene end by 2 bases; junction bases not matched to a gene: 2. The sequenced sample consisted of peripheral blood. The gene calls are TRBV24-1 and TRBJ2-1; 9 nucleotides line up with TRBD1. The sequence was collected from a man aged 55 to 70 with acute or convalescent COVID-19. CDR3 protein: CATSERQGAYNEQFF. The CDR3 DNA sequence: TGTGCCACCAGTGAACGACAGGGGGCCTACAATGAGCAGTTCTTC.